This T cell receptor beta chain was captured in a study of beta chain features in type 1 diabetes. Study-wide points: Although PCR might favor shorter templates, it would do so equally in patients and controls. The study found moderately but significantly shorter TCRB CDR3s in all four CD4+ subsets of Type 1 diabetes patients.

Heparinised blood was drawn once per donor, averaging about 0.11 L. Expressed TCRB transcripts were sequenced after all isolated RNA was converted to cDNA. Only in-frame clones appear in the TCRdb table, and some are missing; sequencing was by immunoSEQ multiplex PCR. The table has 45,000 to 65,000 clones, 50% to 55% seen once; the top ten hold roughly 2.5%. V dropped 3 bases and J dropped 3; count of bases not matched to a gene: 10. Germline V CDR1 and CDR2: MDHEN, SYDVKM. The CDR3 contains 16 residues. On this clone: Antigen specificity is unknown.

The source material was Tregs from blood. The chain uses TRBV28 and TRBJ1-1; TRBD1 agrees at 7 bases. This TCR was recovered from a middle-aged woman with type 1 diabetes. CDR3 protein: CASSFDVGGEDTEAFF. In nucleotides, the CDR3 is TGTGCCAGCAGTTTTGATGTAGGGGGCGAGGACACTGAAGCTTTCTTT.